This T cell receptor (beta chain) was recorded in a study of blood T cell repertoires in COVID-19. Study overall: Samples came from the United States, Italy and Spain, spanning acute and convalescent COVID-19. Sources were T cells, B-cell-depleted T cells, or PBMCs; the material itself was cDNA or gDNA.

The repertoire was sequenced with immunoSEQ multiplex PCR; TCRdb's copy has only in-frame clones and lacks some. This table has roughly 300,000 clones, 65% to 90% appearing once. In its sample, this clone was seen once. The length of the CDR3 is 14 residues. The germline CDR1 and CDR2 sequences are DFQATT and SNEGSKA (reference sequence). V lost 3 bases to trimming and J lost 8 bases; unmatched junction nucleotides: 11. The chain has TRBV20-1 and TRBJ2-5; 8 nucleotides match TRBD2. This TCR was sampled from a woman aged 60 to 75 with active or convalescent COVID-19. Sequenced sample: peripheral blood. The DNA of the CDR3 is TGCAGTGCTAGTGGAGGACTAGCTGGACAAACCCAGTACTTC. Protein product: CSASGGLAGQTQYF.